One sample yielded the 24 T cell receptor beta chains listed below, sequenced in a study of graft-versus-host responses after intestinal transplantation. The method was immunoSEQ multiplex PCR; TCRdb's version includes in-frame clones alone and lacks a portion of them. The top ten hold about 2.5% of the sample, which has 40,000 to 45,000 clones, more than 80% seen once. The sequencing here drew on PBMCs, taken almost 320 days after intestinal transplant. These receptors were collected from a human patient who received an intestinal transplant, so some T cells may come from the graft donor.

The chain joins TRBV2 to TRBJ1-5; D gene uncertain. Trimming shortened V by 7 bases and J by 2 bases, and 6 bases separated the two germline ends. The CDR3 loop spans 12 amino acids. Germline CDR1 SNHLY, CDR2 FYNNEI. CDR3 bases: TGTGCCAGCACGATGGGCAATCAGCCCCAGCATTTT. It encodes CASTMGNQPQHF.

The V call is TRBV9, the J call TRBJ1-3, with D possibly TRBD1 on 5 matching bases. Trimming pared 1 base from V and 2 bases from J, leaving 13 bases between. The germline gives CDR1 SGDLS, CDR2 YYNGEE. This CDR3 comprises 16 residues. The chain's CDR3 is CASSVHRRVAGNTIYF. The CDR3 coding sequence is TGTGCCAGCAGCGTACACCGCAGGGTTGCTGGAAACACCATATATTTT.

The chain carries TRBV5-1 and TRBJ2-5; 11 bases agree with TRBD2. Trimming at V came to 2 bases and at J to 5 bases, leaving 5 bases not matched to a gene. Germline CDR1 SGHRS, CDR2 YFSETQ. The CDR3 runs 15 residues. CDR3 residues: CASSLVAGGTETQYF. CDR3 bases: TGCGCCAGCAGCTTAGTAGCGGGGGGGACGGAGACCCAGTACTTC.

V usage is TRBV18 and J usage is TRBJ2-7; D gene ambiguous. This CDR3 is 16 amino acids long. In germline, CDR1 is KGHSH, CDR2 LQKENI. V lost 3 bases, J lost 3 bases, and 18 bases lay in between. In DNA form, the CDR3 reads TGTGCCAGCTCACCTTCAGTAAGTCGGGCACTCTACGAGCAGTACTTC. Translation gives CASSPSVSRALYEQYF.

This chain uses TRBV19 with TRBJ2-7; TRBD1 matches 10 bases. CDR1 and CDR2 from the germline V gene are LNHDA and SQIVND (reference sequence). The CDR3 is 13 amino acids. V gave up 8 bases and J gave up 3 bases; unmatched junction bases: 4. CDR3 coding DNA: TGTGCCAGTGGGGACAGGGGACACTACGAGCAGTACTTC. Amino acid sequence: CASGDRGHYEQYF.

The J gene is TRBJ2-5, the V gene TRBV11-2; D not certain. The CDR3 totals 16 residues. CDR1 and CDR2 from the germline V gene are SGHAT and FQNNGV. V was clipped by 1 base and J by 5 bases, with 17 bases between them. The CDR3: CASSLVLMGPRETQYF. In DNA form, the CDR3 reads TGTGCCAGCAGCTTAGTTCTCATGGGTCCCAGGGAGACCCAGTACTTC. The full variable domain, in which reference TRBV11-2 and TRBJ2-5 provide the parts outside the CDR3, is EAGVAQSPRYKIIEKRQSVAFWCNPISGHATLYWYQQILGQGPKLLIQFQNNGVVDDSQLPKDRFSAERLKGVDSTLKIQPAKLEDSAVYLCASSLVLMGPRETQYFGPGTRLLVL.

The chain couples TRBV2 to TRBJ2-3, with a weak D call TRBD2 (5 bases). V was clipped by 4 bases and J by 4 bases, with 6 bases between them. Germline lookup yields CDR1 SNHLY and CDR2 FYNNEI. The CDR3 is 12 residues long. CDR3 residues: CASSGSADTQYF. Here the CDR3 DNA reads TGTGCCAGCAGTGGTAGCGCAGATACGCAGTATTTT.

V gene TRBV19 combines with J gene TRBJ1-1, with 12 bases matching TRBD1. CDR3 length equals 20 residues. The ends lost 6 bases at V and 4 bases at J; junction bases unmatched: 21. Germline CDR1 and CDR2: LNHDA and SQIVND (reference sequence). The CDR3 nucleotides are TGTGCCAGTAGCAACCCTCGGGGACAGGGGGCTTTTGCGGCGCGCACTGAAGCTTTCTTT. This encodes CASSNPRGQGAFAARTEAFF.

This chain connects TRBV28 to TRBJ1-5; 7 bases match TRBD1. The CDR3 spans 15 residues. V trimming: 2 bases; J trimming: 5 bases; junction bases outside the gene matches: 6. CDR1 and CDR2 from the germline V gene are MDHEN and SYDVKM. Written as DNA, the CDR3 is TGTGCCAGCAGTTTAGGCGGGACAGTTCATCAGCCCCAGCATTTT. Translating it yields CASSLGGTVHQPQHF.

This chain links TRBV4-1 with TRBJ2-3; possibly TRBD2 for D (8 bases). This CDR3 has 18 residues. CDR1 MGHRA and CDR2 YSYEKL come from the germline V gene. The germline V and J ends were trimmed by 0 bases and 5 bases, with 21 bases remaining between them. CDR3 sequence reads: CASSQDHRVTGTRDTQYF. CDR3 coding DNA: TGCGCCAGCAGCCAAGATCACAGGGTGACAGGGACTAGAGATACGCAGTATTTT.

This sequence joins TRBV9 and TRBJ1-1; 7 bases are a match to TRBD1. With 4 bases clipped from V and 2 bases from J, the junction kept 5 bases outside the gene matches. Germline V CDR1 and CDR2: SGDLS, YYNGEE. The CDR3 loop spans 14 amino acids. In nucleotides, the CDR3 is TGTGCCAGCAGCCTAAGACAGGGCAACACTGAAGCTTTCTTT. As protein: CASSLRQGNTEAFF.

The chain is built from TRBV5-4 and TRBJ1-2, with 9 bases fitting TRBD1. V lost 2 bases to trimming and J lost 5 bases; unmatched junction nucleotides: 7. CDR3 length: 15 residues. Germline V gene data show CDR1 as SGHNT and CDR2 as YYREEE (reference sequence). The CDR3 is CASSFPDRGGYGYTF. The CDR3 DNA is TGTGCCAGCAGCTTCCCCGACAGGGGGGGATATGGCTACACCTTC.

The chain employs TRBV2 and TRBJ1-6; D ambiguous. V lost 4 bases and J 10 bases, leaving 8 bases between the germline ends. The CDR3 runs 12 residues. Per the germline V gene, CDR1 is SNHLY and CDR2 is FYNNEI. CDR3 nucleotides: TGTGCCAGCAGTGCGGTACTATCACCCCTCCACTTT. Translated, it gives CASSAVLSPLHF. Variable domain in full (rest from reference TRBV2 and TRBJ1-6): EPEVTQTPSHQVTQMGQEVILRCVPISNHLYFYWYRQILGQKVEFLVSFYNNEISEKSEIFDDQFSVERPDGSNFTLKIRSTKLEDSAMYFCASSAVLSPLHFGNGTRLTVT.

This clone was observed once. The chain is built from TRBV18 and TRBJ2-3; TRBD1 aligns across 9 bases. This CDR3 comprises 16 residues. Germline values: CDR1 KGHSH, CDR2 LQKENI. The V and J ends lost 0 bases and 3 bases, in that order; junction bases with no gene match: 4. CDR3 sequence reads: CASSPPWTGDTDTQYF. The CDR3, as DNA: TGTGCCAGCTCACCACCGTGGACAGGGGATACAGATACGCAGTATTTT.

This clone was observed a handful of times. V and J are TRBV9 and TRBJ2-7, with D possibly matching TRBD2 (5 bases). Germline V CDR1 and CDR2: SGDLS, YYNGEE. The CDR3 loop spans 13 amino acids. Trimming took 3 bases from V and 6 from J, leaving 13 bases between them. For the CDR3, the DNA is TGTGCCAGCAGCGGAGGAGGTAGGGTCGAGCAGTACTTC. Translating gives CASSGGGRVEQYF. Based on the CDR3 plus reference TRBV9 and TRBJ2-7, the full variable domain is DSGVTQTPKHLITATGQRVTLRCSPRSGDLSVYWYQQSLDQGLQFLIQYYNGEERAKGNILERFSAQQFPDLHSELNLSSLELGDSALYFCASSGGGRVEQYFGPGTRLTVT.

This clone was picked up a small number of times. The rearrangement links TRBV6-1 to TRBJ1-1, with D perhaps TRBD1 (5 bases). The V gene's germline CDR1 is MNHNS and CDR2 SASEGT. CDR3 length: 14 amino acids. The germline V and J ends were trimmed by 5 bases and 5 bases, with 15 bases remaining between them. CDR3 protein: CASSHRGGETEAFF. DNA for the CDR3: TGTGCCAGCAGTCATCGGGGGGGGGAAACTGAAGCTTTCTTT.

The chain has TRBV6-4 and TRBJ2-2; D is unclear. The CDR3 is 15 residues long. Trimming left V 0 bases short and J 3 bases short, with 8 bases between. Germline CDR1 and CDR2: MRHNA and SNTAGT. The CDR3 coding sequence is TGTGCCAGCAGTGACTCGGATACTCACACCGGGGAGCTGTTTTTT. Translating gives CASSDSDTHTGELFF.

Here the CDR3 DNA reads TGTGCCAGCAGCCTTAGGACAGACTTTAACTATGGCTACACCTTC. Protein sequence: CASSLRTDFNYGYTF. The V gene is TRBV9, the J gene TRBJ1-2; TRBD1 is a possible D gene (6 bases). V was shortened by 4 bases and J by 1 base, with 14 bases between the two germline ends. Germline V gene lookup returns CDR1 SGDLS and CDR2 YYNGEE. This CDR3 spans 15 amino acids. The whole variable domain, filled in from reference TRBV9 and TRBJ1-2, reads DSGVTQTPKHLITATGQRVTLRCSPRSGDLSVYWYQQSLDQGLQFLIQYYNGEERAKGNILERFSAQQFPDLHSELNLSSLELGDSALYFCASSLRTDFNYGYTFGSGTRLTVV.

This sequence joins TRBV4-1 and TRBJ2-1, with TRBD1 as a possible D gene (5 bases). Trimming cost V 0 bases and J 6 bases, with 9 bases left between them. CDR1 is MGHRA and CDR2 is YSYEKL in the germline V gene. The CDR3 totals 14 residues. The CDR3 protein is CASSQDQGSNEQFF. For the CDR3, the DNA is TGCGCCAGCAGCCAAGATCAGGGTTCCAATGAGCAGTTCTTC.

The V gene is TRBV9, the J gene TRBJ1-1, with D hard to call. The CDR3 has 15 amino acids. Germline values: CDR1 SGDLS, CDR2 YYNGEE. V lost 0 bases, J lost 0 bases, and 9 bases lay in between. CDR3 amino acids: CASSVGAEMNTEAFF. CDR3 DNA sequence: TGTGCCAGCAGCGTAGGGGCAGAAATGAACACTGAAGCTTTCTTT.

This rearrangement joins TRBV6-6 to TRBJ2-1; a weak D match, TRBD2 (6 bases). Germline CDR1 is MNHNY and CDR2 is SVGAGI (reference sequence). There are 13 residues in the CDR3. V gave up 7 bases and J gave up 0 bases, with 7 bases separating them. CDR3 region: CASTGVSYNEQFF. CDR3 nucleotides: TGTGCCAGCACGGGGGTCTCCTACAATGAGCAGTTCTTC.

The V gene is TRBV7-2, the J gene TRBJ2-6; no definite D call. Per germline, CDR1 SGHTA and CDR2 FQGNSA. Trimming left V 2 bases short and J 0 bases short, with 11 bases between. This CDR3 contains 17 residues. CDR3 sequence: CASSLFGVSSGANVLTF. DNA of the CDR3: TGTGCCAGCAGCTTATTTGGGGTTAGCTCTGGGGCCAACGTCCTGACTTTC.

This chain links TRBV15 with TRBJ2-7; perhaps D is TRBD1 or TRBD2 (5 bases each). V was shortened by 2 bases and J by 5 bases, with 16 bases between the two germline ends. The CDR3 covers 15 residues. In germline, CDR1 is LNHNV, CDR2 YYDKDF (reference sequence). CDR3: CATSRSDKGTNEQYF. The CDR3 nucleotides read TGTGCCACCAGCAGATCAGATAAGGGGACCAACGAGCAGTACTTC.

The gene calls are TRBV27 and TRBJ2-7; tentative D call: TRBD1 (6 bases). CDR1 and CDR2 (germline): MNHEY, SMNVEV (reference sequence). This CDR3 comprises 15 residues. The ends were cut back, 2 bases at V and 6 bases at J, with 17 bases in the middle. The CDR3, as DNA: TGTGCCAGCAGTTTACAGGGGACCCAGGGCGGCGAGCAGTACTTC. It yields the protein CASSLQGTQGGEQYF.